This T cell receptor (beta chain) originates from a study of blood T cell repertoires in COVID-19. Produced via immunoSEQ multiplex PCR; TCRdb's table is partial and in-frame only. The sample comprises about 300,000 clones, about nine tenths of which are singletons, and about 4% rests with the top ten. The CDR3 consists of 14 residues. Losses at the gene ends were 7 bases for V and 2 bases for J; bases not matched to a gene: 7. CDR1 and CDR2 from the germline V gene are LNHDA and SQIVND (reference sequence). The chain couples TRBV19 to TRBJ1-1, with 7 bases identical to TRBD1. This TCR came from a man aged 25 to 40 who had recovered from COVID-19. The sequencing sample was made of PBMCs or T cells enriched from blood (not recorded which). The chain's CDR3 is CASKWTGDNTEAFF. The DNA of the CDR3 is TGTGCCAGTAAATGGACAGGCGATAACACTGAAGCTTTCTTT.